This T cell receptor beta chain emerged from a study of prognosis after radiotherapy for stage I lung cancer. The V and J ends lost 3 bases and 3 bases respectively, with 12 bases between them. CDR1 LGHDT and CDR2 YNNKEL come from the germline V gene (reference sequence). CDR3 size: 16 residues. Starting from genomic DNA, TCR beta CDR3 was amplified through two-round multiplex PCR. First-round PCR, the initial amplification, used primers specific to each TRBV and TRBJ gene. MiXCR, applied by TCRdb to the multiplex PCR reads, yields one record per CDR3 protein. The sample lists tens of thousands of distinct CDR3 sequences, around 30% occurring once. At least ten counts were recorded for this clonotype.

The source was PBMCs, collected before or after stereotactic body radiation therapy (not recorded which). This sequence originates from a donor aged 50 or older with non-small cell lung cancer. The chain joins TRBV3-1 to TRBJ2-6; a possible D gene is TRBD1 (5 bases). CDR3 DNA sequence: TGTGCCAGCAGCCAGAGGTCAGGGAATGGGGCCAACGTCCTGACTTTC. It codes for CASSQRSGNGANVLTF. Filled out from reference TRBV3-1 and TRBJ2-6, the complete variable domain reads DTAVSQTPKYLVTQMGNDKSIKCEQNLGHDTMYWYKQDSKKFLKIMFSYNNKELIINETVPNRFSPKSPDKAHLNLHINSLELGDSAVYFCASSQRSGNGANVLTFGAGSRLTVL.